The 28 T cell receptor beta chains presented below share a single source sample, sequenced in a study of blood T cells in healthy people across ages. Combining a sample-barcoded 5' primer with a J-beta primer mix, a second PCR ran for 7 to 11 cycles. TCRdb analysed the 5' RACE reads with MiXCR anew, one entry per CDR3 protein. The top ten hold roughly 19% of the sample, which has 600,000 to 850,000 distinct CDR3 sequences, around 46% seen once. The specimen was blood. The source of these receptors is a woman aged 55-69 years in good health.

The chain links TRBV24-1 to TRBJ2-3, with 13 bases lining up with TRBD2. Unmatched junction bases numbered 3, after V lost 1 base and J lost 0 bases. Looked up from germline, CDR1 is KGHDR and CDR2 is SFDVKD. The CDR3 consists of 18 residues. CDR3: CATSDFGTSGTSTDTQYF. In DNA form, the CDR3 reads TGTGCCACCAGTGATTTTGGGACTAGCGGGACCAGCACAGATACGCAGTATTTT.

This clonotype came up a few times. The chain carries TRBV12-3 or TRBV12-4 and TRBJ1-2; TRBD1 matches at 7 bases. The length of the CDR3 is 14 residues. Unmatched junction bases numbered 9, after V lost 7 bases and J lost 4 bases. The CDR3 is CASTMDRRRYGYTF. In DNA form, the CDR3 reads TGTGCCAGCACCATGGACAGGCGTCGCTATGGCTACACCTTC.

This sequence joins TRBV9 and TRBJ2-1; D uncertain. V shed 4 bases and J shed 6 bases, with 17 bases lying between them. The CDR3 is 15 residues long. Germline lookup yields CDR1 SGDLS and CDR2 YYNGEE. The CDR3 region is CASSQASVQVNEQFF. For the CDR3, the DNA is TGTGCCAGCAGCCAGGCGTCCGTGCAGGTCAATGAGCAGTTCTTC.

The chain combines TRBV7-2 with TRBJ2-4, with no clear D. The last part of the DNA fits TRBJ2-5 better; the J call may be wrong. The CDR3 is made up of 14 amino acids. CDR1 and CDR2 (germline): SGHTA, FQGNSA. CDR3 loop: CASSLDFRMETQYF. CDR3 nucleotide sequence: TGTGCCAGCAGCCTAGACTTTAGGATGGAGACCCAGTACTTC.

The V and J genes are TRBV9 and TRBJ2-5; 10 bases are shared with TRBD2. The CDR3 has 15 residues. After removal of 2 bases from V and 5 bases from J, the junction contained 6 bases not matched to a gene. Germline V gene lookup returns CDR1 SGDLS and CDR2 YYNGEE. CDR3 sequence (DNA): TGTGCCAGCAGCGTGGGGGCTAGCGGGGGTGAGACCCAGTACTTC. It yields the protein CASSVGASGGETQYF.

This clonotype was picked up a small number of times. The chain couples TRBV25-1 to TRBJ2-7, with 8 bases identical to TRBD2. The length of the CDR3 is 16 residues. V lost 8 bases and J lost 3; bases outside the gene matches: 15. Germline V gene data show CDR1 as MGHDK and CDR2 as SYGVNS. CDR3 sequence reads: CASGRRALAEYYEQYF. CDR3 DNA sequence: TGTGCCAGCGGACGGCGGGCACTAGCGGAATACTACGAGCAGTACTTC.

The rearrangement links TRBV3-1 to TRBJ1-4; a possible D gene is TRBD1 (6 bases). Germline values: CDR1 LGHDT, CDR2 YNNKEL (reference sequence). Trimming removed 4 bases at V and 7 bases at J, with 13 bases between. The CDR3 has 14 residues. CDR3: CASSPRTVGEKLFF. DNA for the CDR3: TGTGCCAGCAGCCCTAGGACAGTTGGTGAAAAACTGTTTTTT.

CDR3 region: CSALRTSRETQFF. The CDR3 nucleotides read TGCAGTGCCCTAAGGACTAGCCGAGAGACCCAGTTCTTC. This chain connects TRBV20-1 to TRBJ2-1; TRBD2 aligns across 8 bases. The ends lost 6 bases at V and 13 bases at J; junction bases unmatched: 14. In germline, CDR1 is DFQATT, CDR2 SNEGSKA (reference sequence). This CDR3 has 13 amino acids.

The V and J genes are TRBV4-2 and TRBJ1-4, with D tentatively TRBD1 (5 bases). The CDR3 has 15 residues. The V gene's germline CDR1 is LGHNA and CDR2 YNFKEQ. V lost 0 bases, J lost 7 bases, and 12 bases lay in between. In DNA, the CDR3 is TGTGCCAGCAGCCAAGATTTGGGGCGGCGTGAAAAACTGTTTTTT. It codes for CASSQDLGRREKLFF.

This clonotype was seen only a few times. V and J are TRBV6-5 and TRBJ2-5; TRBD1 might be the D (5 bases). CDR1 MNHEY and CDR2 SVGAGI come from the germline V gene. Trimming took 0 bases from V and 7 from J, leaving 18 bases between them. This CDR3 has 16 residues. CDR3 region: CASSYSPSKGAGTQYF. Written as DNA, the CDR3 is TGTGCCAGCAGTTACTCTCCGTCTAAAGGGGCCGGGACCCAGTACTTC.

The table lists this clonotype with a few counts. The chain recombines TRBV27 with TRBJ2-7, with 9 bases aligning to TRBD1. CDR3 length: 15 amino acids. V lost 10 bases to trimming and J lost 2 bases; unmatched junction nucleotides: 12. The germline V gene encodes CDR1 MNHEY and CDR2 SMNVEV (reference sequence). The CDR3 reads CATRFLRDRAYEQYF. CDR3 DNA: TGTGCCACACGGTTCCTCCGGGACAGGGCCTACGAGCAGTACTTC.

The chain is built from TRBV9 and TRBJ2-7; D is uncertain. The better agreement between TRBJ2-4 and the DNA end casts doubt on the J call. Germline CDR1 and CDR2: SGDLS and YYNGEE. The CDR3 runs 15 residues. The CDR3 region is CASSVDETKRNIQYF. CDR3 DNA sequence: TGTGCCAGCAGCGTAGACGAAACCAAGAGGAACATTCAGTACTTC.

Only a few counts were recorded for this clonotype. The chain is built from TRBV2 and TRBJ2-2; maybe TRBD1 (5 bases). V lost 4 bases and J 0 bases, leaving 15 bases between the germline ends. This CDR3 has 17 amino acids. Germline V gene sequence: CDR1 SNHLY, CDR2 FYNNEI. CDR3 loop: CASSAPYRLTNTGELFF. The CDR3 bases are TGTGCCAGCAGTGCCCCTTACAGGTTGACGAACACCGGGGAGCTGTTTTTT.

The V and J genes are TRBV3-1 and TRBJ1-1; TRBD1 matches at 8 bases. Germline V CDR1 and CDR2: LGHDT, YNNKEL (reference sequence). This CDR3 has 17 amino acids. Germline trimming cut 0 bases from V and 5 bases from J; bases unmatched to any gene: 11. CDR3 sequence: CASSQDLITGGETEAFF. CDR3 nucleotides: TGTGCCAGCAGCCAAGATCTGATAACAGGGGGTGAAACTGAAGCTTTCTTT.

CDR3 sequence reads: CSASLLRGQVYEQYF. As DNA, the CDR3 is TGCAGTGCTAGTTTATTGAGGGGGCAAGTTTACGAGCAGTACTTC. The chain employs TRBV20-1 and TRBJ2-7; 7 bases are a match to TRBD1. CDR3 length: 15 amino acids. The J segment lost 4 bases and the V segment lost 3 bases, leaving 12 bases of the junction unmatched. Germline V gene lookup returns CDR1 DFQATT and CDR2 SNEGSKA (reference sequence).

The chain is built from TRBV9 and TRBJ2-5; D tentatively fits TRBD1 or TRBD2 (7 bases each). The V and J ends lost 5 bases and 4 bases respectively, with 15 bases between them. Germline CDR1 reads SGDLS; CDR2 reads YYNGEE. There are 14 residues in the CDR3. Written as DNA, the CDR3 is TGTGCCAGCAGTACCGACAGGGAGGGAGAGACCCAGTACTTC. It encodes CASSTDREGETQYF.

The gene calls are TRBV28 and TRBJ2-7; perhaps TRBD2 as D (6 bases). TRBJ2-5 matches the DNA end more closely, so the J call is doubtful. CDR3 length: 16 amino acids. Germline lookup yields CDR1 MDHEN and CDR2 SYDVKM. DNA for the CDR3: TGTGCCAGCAGTCTAATCCGGGAGCCAGGCAAGGAGACCCAGTACTTC. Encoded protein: CASSLIREPGKETQYF.

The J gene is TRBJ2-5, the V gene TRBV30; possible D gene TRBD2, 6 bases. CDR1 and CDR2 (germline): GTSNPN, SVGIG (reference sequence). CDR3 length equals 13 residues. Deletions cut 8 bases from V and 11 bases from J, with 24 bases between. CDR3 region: CALELGGTTRQYF. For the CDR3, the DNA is TGTGCCCTGGAACTCGGGGGAACCACCCGGCAGTACTTC.

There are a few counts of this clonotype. Written as DNA, the CDR3 is TGTGCCAGCAGCGTAAACCCGGACAGTAGCTCCTACGAGCAGTACTTC. Protein: CASSVNPDSSSYEQYF. The chain employs TRBV9 and TRBJ2-7; TRBD1 is a possible D gene (6 bases). V lost 1 base, J lost 0 bases, and 14 bases lay in between. The CDR3 consists of 16 residues. Germline V lookup: CDR1 SGDLS, CDR2 YYNGEE.

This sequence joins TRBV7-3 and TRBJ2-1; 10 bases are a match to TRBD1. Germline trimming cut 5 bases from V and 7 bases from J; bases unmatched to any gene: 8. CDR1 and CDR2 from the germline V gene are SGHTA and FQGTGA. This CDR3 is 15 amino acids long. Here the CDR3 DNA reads TGTGCCAGCAGCCCTGAGACAGGGGGCGGGAATGAGCAGTTCTTC. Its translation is CASSPETGGGNEQFF.

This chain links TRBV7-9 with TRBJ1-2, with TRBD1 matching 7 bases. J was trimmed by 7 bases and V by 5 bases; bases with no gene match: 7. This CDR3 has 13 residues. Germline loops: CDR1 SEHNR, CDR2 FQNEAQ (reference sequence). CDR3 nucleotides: TGTGCCAGCAGCCCGGCAGACAGGGCTGGCTACACCTTC. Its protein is CASSPADRAGYTF. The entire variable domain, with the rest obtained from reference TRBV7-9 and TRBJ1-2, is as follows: DTGVSQNPRHKITKRGQNVTFRCDPISEHNRLYWYRQTLGQGPEFLTYFQNEAQLEKSRLLSDRFSAERPKGSFSTLEIQRTEQGDSAMYLCASSPADRAGYTFGSGTRLTVV.

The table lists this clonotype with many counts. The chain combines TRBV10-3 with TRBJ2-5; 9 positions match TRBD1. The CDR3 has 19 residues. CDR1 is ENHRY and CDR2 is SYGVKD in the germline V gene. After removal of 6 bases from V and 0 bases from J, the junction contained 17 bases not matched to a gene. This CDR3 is CAISWDQKRDRDNQETQYF. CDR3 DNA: TGTGCCATCAGCTGGGACCAAAAAAGGGACAGGGACAACCAAGAGACCCAGTACTTC.

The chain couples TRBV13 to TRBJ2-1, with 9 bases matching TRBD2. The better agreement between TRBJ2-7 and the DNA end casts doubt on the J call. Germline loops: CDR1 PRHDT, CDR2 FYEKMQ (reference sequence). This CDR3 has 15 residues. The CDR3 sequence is CASSLKLAGTYEQYF. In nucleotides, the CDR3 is TGTGCCAGCAGCTTAAAGCTAGCGGGAACCTACGAGCAGTACTTC.

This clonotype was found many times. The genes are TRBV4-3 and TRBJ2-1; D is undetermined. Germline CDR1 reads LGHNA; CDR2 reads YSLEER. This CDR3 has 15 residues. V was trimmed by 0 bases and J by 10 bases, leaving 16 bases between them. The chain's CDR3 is CASSQDLVTVGEQFF. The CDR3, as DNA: TGCGCCAGCAGCCAAGATCTTGTGACGGTTGGCGAGCAGTTCTTC.

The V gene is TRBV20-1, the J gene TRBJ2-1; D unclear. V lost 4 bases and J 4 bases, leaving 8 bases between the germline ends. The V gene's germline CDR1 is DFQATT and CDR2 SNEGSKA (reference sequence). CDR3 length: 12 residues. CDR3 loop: CSATVRYNEQFF. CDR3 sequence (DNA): TGCAGTGCTACCGTACGGTACAATGAGCAGTTCTTC.

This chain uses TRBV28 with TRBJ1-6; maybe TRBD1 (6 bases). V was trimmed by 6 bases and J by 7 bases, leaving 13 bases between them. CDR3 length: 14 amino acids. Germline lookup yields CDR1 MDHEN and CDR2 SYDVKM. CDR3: CASSYTGFNSPLHF. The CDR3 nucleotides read TGTGCCAGCAGCTATACAGGGTTCAATTCACCCCTCCACTTT.

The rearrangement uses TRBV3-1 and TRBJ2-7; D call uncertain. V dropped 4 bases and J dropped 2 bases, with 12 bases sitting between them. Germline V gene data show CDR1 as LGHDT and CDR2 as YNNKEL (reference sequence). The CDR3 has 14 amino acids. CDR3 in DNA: TGTGCCAGCAGCCGCTGGGAAGGGACCTACGAGCAGTACTTC. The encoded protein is CASSRWEGTYEQYF.

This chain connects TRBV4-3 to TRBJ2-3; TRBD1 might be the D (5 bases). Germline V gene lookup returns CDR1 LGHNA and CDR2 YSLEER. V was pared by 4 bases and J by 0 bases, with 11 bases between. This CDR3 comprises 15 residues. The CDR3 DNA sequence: TGCGCCAGCAGCCCCGACGGACATAGCACAGATACGCAGTATTTT. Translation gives CASSPDGHSTDTQYF.